This paragraph covers one T cell receptor beta chain sequence. The antigen is not known. Exclusion applied to patients with autoimmune disease history or systemic immunosuppression. On cycle 4 day 1 and cycle 7 day 1, as well as at baseline, blood was sampled. This table comes from immunoSEQ multiplex PCR, and its TCRdb copy is limited to in-frame clones, with some not included. The top ten clones hold approximately 11% of a sample with some 72,000 clones, 85% to 95% of them seen once. This specimen comes from a study of OX40 agonist ivuxolimab in advanced cancers. Study-wide background: Past anti-PD-1, anti-PD-L1 or anti-CTLA-4 therapy was accepted, and roughly 38% had received some.

The study, taken as a whole, reports: CD8+ T cells were the subset that, on average, had more expanded clones than CD4+.

Germline CDR1 is SEHNR and CDR2 is FQNEAQ (reference sequence). The V and J ends lost 6 bases and 2 bases, in that order; junction bases with no gene match: 13. The CDR3 covers 17 residues. The V and J genes are TRBV7-9 and TRBJ2-1, with 7 bases matching TRBD2. The sequence was obtained from an adult with an advanced solid tumor such as melanoma, head and neck, liver or kidney cancer. Sequencing used CD4+ or CD8+ T cells sorted from blood, obtained in a trial of the OX40 agonist ivuxolimab. Here the CDR3 DNA reads TGTGCCAGCAGTACTATGAAAGCGGGACTAACCTACAATGAGCAGTTCTTC. Protein sequence: CASSTMKAGLTYNEQFF.